A single T cell receptor (beta chain) is shown here with its context. Its antigen is not known. This sample is part of a study of blood T cells in healthy people across ages. Findings and caveats of the study: It was held that diversity estimates obtained from one million T cells represented underestimates.

The use of a sample-barcoded 5' primer and a J-beta primer mix characterized a second PCR of about 7 to 12 cycles. With 12 random nucleotides, a template-switch adaptor tagged each individual cDNA molecule. TCRdb re-derived calls from the 5' RACE reads in MiXCR, one entry per CDR3 protein. Altogether about 2 million distinct CDR3 sequences are present, approximately 50% being singletons, with the ten largest covering over 2%. The sample consisted of blood. The sequence was collected from a woman aged 40 to 49 in good health.

CDR3 loop: CASSLGGSLEYF. The CDR3 DNA sequence: TGTGCCAGCAGCTTAGGCGGCAGCTTAGAGTACTTC. This chain links TRBV7-9 with TRBJ2-7; D is undetermined. CDR3 length equals 12 residues. Deletions cut 1 base from V and 11 bases from J, with 12 bases between. Germline V CDR1 and CDR2: SEHNR, FQNEAQ (reference sequence).